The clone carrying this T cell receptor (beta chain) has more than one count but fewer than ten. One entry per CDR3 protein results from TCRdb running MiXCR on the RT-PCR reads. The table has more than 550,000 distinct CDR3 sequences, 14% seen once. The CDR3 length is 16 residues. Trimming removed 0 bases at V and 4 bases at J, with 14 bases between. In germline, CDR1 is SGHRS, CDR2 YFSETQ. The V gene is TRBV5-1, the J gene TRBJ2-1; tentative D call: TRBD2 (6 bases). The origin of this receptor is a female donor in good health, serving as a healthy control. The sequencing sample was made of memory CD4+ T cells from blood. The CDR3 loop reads CASSLGSGGKYNEQFF. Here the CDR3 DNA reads TGCGCCAGCAGCTTGGGTAGTGGCGGGAAATACAATGAGCAGTTCTTC.